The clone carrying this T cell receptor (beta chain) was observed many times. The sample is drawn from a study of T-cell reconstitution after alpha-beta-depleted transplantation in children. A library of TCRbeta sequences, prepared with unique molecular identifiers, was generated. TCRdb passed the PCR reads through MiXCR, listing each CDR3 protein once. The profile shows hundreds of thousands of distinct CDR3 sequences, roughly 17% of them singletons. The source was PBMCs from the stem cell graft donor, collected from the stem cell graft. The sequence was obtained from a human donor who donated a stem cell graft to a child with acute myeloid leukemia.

CDR3 region: CASSLSIGTGVTEAFF. The CDR3 nucleotides are TGTGCCAGCAGTTTATCGATTGGGACAGGGGTCACTGAAGCTTTCTTT. This chain uses TRBV27 with TRBJ1-1; 10 nucleotides align to TRBD1. V shed 0 bases, J shed 4 bases, and the junction held 5 bases outside the gene matches. Germline CDR1 is MNHEY and CDR2 is SMNVEV (reference sequence). The CDR3 is 16 amino acids.